This T cell receptor (beta chain) was sequenced in a study of blood T cell repertoires in COVID-19. The wider study: In each case, the material was cDNA or gDNA derived from T cells, B-cell-depleted T cells, or PBMCs.

Original processing methods: Quantification of nucleated cells was approximated via reference gene primer amplification. The assay was immunoSEQ multiplex PCR, and TCRdb's table has in-frame clones only and misses some. V and J calls plus clone size are reproduced from that table; the DNA served to infer D and trimming. There are 130,000 or so clones in the sample; under 90% occur only once, and 2.4% lies in the top ten. The source of this sequence is a middle-aged man with acute COVID-19. Sequenced material: PBMCs or T cells enriched from blood (not recorded which).

This CDR3 reads CASRLTSGQETQYF. In nucleotides, the CDR3 is TGTGCCAGCAGACTGACTAGCGGGCAAGAGACCCAGTACTTC. This chain uses TRBV6-5 with TRBJ2-5; TRBD2 agrees at 10 bases. V was pared by 6 bases and J by 2 bases, with 3 bases of the junction left unmatched. CDR1 is MNHEY, CDR2 SVGAGI, per germline. The CDR3 is 14 residues long.